These T cell receptor beta chains were read from a single sample in a study of cytomegalovirus exposure and HLA in healthy donors. The repertoire was sequenced with immunoSEQ multiplex PCR; TCRdb's copy has only in-frame clones and lacks some. This sample has around 300,000 clones; 80% to 90% occur once, and the top ten carry about 2.5%. Input material: PBMCs. The receptors shown here come from a woman aged 18-29 years in good health and CMV-seronegative. Each CDR3 is given with its conserved first and last residue. The order of the fields is V gene, J gene, clone size, D gene, CDR3 DNA, CDR3 protein. A D gene is named only where the DNA matches it firmly. Rows give clone size only sometimes, using once, few, many, or a class for an expanded clone.

TRBV6-1	TRBJ2-1	.	TRBD1	TGTGCCAGCAGTGAAAAAGGCGGGACAGGGCAGTTCTTC	CASSEKGGTGQFF
TRBV27	TRBJ1-1	.	.	TGTGCCAGCAGTTTAATGGCAGGGTACCTGAACACTGAAGCTTTCTTT	CASSLMAGYLNTEAFF
TRBV19	TRBJ1-5	.	TRBD1	TGTGCCAGTAGTATTTGGGACAGGGGTCAGCCCCAGCATTTT	CASSIWDRGQPQHF
TRBV7-9	TRBJ1-1	once	.	TGTGCCAGCAGCAGGGGACTCCTGAACACTGAAGCTTTCTTT	CASSRGLLNTEAFF
TRBV7-2	TRBJ1-1	few	.	TGTGCCAGCAGCCCACGGACAGACGAAGCTTTCTTT	CASSPRTDEAFF
TRBV5-1	TRBJ1-1	.	TRBD1	TGCGCCAGCAGCTTGGGTACAGGGGGCGAGTCCGAAGCTTTCTTT	CASSLGTGGESEAFF
TRBV6-6	TRBJ2-7	.	TRBD1	TGTGCCGCGCTGGGGAGACAGGGGGTATTGGTTGACGAGCAGTACTTC	CAALGRQGVLVDEQYF
TRBV19	TRBJ1-2	.	TRBD1	TGTGCCAGTAGTACCTATACAGGGGGCATTGATGGCTACACCTTC	CASSTYTGGIDGYTF
TRBV5-3	TRBJ1-2	.	.	TGTGCCAGAAGCAAGAGGCCAGGAGGTGGCTACACCTTC	CARSKRPGGGYTF
TRBV19	TRBJ1-5	.	TRBD1	TGTGCCAGTAGGACAGGGACGACACAGCCCCAGCATTTT	CASRTGTTQPQHF
TRBV18	TRBJ2-6	.	.	TGTGCCAGCTCCCTTGAAGGAGGATCCGGGGCCAACGTCCTGACTTTC	CASSLEGGSGANVLTF
TRBV5-6	TRBJ2-7	once	.	TGTGCCAGCAGCTTTGGTAGGGCGGGGGAGCAGTACTTC	CASSFGRAGEQYF
TRBV9	TRBJ2-1	.	TRBD1	TGTGCCAGCAGCGTATTAGGGGCGGGACAGGGATATTACAATGAGCAGTTCTTC	CASSVLGAGQGYYNEQFF
TRBV9	TRBJ2-1	.	TRBD1	TGTGCCAGCAGTCGCATGGGACAGGGCTCCTACGAGCAGTTCTTC	CASSRMGQGSYEQFF
TRBV11-3	TRBJ2-1	.	TRBD2	TGTGCCAGCAGCTTAGTTACTAGCGGGGGGTCCAATGAGCAGTTCTTC	CASSLVTSGGSNEQFF
TRBV2	TRBJ2-2	.	TRBD2	TGTGCCAGCAGTCCATCAACTAGCGGGGGGTTTCCCACCGGGGAGCTGTTTTTT	CASSPSTSGGFPTGELFF
TRBV7-9	TRBJ2-7	.	.	TGTGCCAGCAGCTTATTTGTAGGAGGGGACCCCAAGCCCCTCTACGAGCAGTACTTC	CASSLFVGGDPKPLYEQYF
TRBV7-6	TRBJ2-1	.	TRBD1	TGTGCCAGCAGCTTAACAGAGGGGTCACAGGGGGAATTCAATGAGCAGTTCTTC	CASSLTEGSQGEFNEQFF
TRBV6-1	TRBJ1-5	.	.	TGTGCCAGCGCTAGCGATCAGCCCCAGCATTTT	CASASDQPQHF
TRBV20-1	TRBJ2-1	.	.	TGCAGTGCTAGAGATGAGACGGGGCAGTTCTTC	CSARDETGQFF
TRBV7-2	TRBJ1-4	.	TRBD1	TGTGCCAGCAGCTTAGCGACGGGACAGGTCGGAAAACTGTTTTTT	CASSLATGQVGKLFF
TRBV30	TRBJ2-3	.	.	TGTGCCTGGAGGAGAGGTACAGATACGCAGTATTTT	CAWRRGTDTQYF
TRBV6-1	TRBJ2-2	few	TRBD1	TGTGCCAGCAGTGGGCTGACAGGGGGGGCCGGGGAGCTGTTTTTT	CASSGLTGGAGELFF
TRBV9	TRBJ2-5	.	.	TGTGCCAGCAGCGGTTCGGGGGTATTGGAGACCCAGTACTTC	CASSGSGVLETQYF
TRBV18	TRBJ1-1	.	.	TGTGCCAGCTCACCAACAGGGACGAACACTGAAGCTTTCTTT	CASSPTGTNTEAFF
TRBV19	TRBJ1-2	.	TRBD1	TGTGCCAGTGCACAGGGGGCGGTAGGCTACACCTTC	CASAQGAVGYTF
TRBV29-1	TRBJ1-2	.	TRBD1	TGCAGCGTTGATTGGACAGGGGGGGCTGGCTACACCTTC	CSVDWTGGAGYTF
TRBV6-5	TRBJ2-1	.	.	TGTGCCAGCAGTCGTCAGATGAATGAGCAGTTCTTC	CASSRQMNEQFF
TRBV29-1	TRBJ2-5	.	.	TGCAGCGTTGTCGAGATGACCCAGTACTTC	CSVVEMTQYF
TRBV6-1	TRBJ1-2	.	.	TGTGCCAGCAATGCAGGGCTGAACTATGGCTACACCTTC	CASNAGLNYGYTF
TRBV29-1	TRBJ1-1	.	TRBD1	TGCAGCGTTCCCAAGAGAGGGGGGAGCAGGGGGTCAACTGAAGCTTTCTTT	CSVPKRGGSRGSTEAFF
TRBV27	TRBJ2-5	.	TRBD1	TGTGCCAGCAGTGGCCTGACAGGGGAAGAGGAGACCCAGTACTTC	CASSGLTGEEETQYF
TRBV5-1	TRBJ1-2	.	TRBD1	TGCGCCAGCAGCTTTGACAGGGCTGGCTACACCTTC	CASSFDRAGYTF
TRBV18	TRBJ1-3	.	.	TGTGCCAGCTCACCGTGGGGGCAGTCTGGAAACACCATATATTTT	CASSPWGQSGNTIYF
TRBV11-2	TRBJ1-2	.	TRBD1	TGTGCCAGCAACCCGGGACAGGGGGCTTACGGCTACACCTTC	CASNPGQGAYGYTF
TRBV10-3	TRBJ1-1	.	.	TGTGCCATCAGCACTTACGGGGGGGCCCCCACTGAAGCTTTCTTT	CAISTYGGAPTEAFF
TRBV6-5	TRBJ2-5	.	.	TGTGCCAGCAGTTACTCAGGGACAACGGAGACCCAGTACTTC	CASSYSGTTETQYF
TRBV4-1	TRBJ2-5	.	.	TGCGCCAGCAGCCCCCAGGGCGGGGTAGCATCGAAAGAGACCCAGTACTTC	CASSPQGGVASKETQYF
TRBV5-1	TRBJ2-3	.	TRBD2	TGCGCCAGCAGCTTGCAACTAGCGTCTCCTAGCACAGATACGCAGTATTTT	CASSLQLASPSTDTQYF
TRBV30	TRBJ1-6	.	.	TGTGCCTGGAGTGTACAGGGTAATTCACCCCTCCACTTT	CAWSVQGNSPLHF
TRBV6-1	TRBJ1-1	.	.	TGTGCCAGCAGTGAAGGGCCTACACCCCTGGATGTTACAGGCGGCGACACTGAAGCTTTCTTT	CASSEGPTPLDVTGGDTEAFF
TRBV7-9	TRBJ1-5	.	TRBD1	TGTGCCAGCAGATTGGGACAGGGCATGCCCCAGCATTTT	CASRLGQGMPQHF
TRBV6-5	TRBJ1-3	.	.	TGTGCCAGCAGTTATAGTGAGGGCCGCTCTGGAAACACCATATATTTT	CASSYSEGRSGNTIYF
TRBV4-2	TRBJ1-5	.	TRBD1	TGTGCCAGCAGCCCACAACCCTTGACCGGGACAGGAATCGGCAATCAGCCCCAGCATTTT	CASSPQPLTGTGIGNQPQHF
TRBV2	TRBJ2-3	once	TRBD2	TGTGCCGGAGCGGGGGGCGGAACAGATACGCAGTATTTT	CAGAGGGTDTQYF
TRBV5-4	TRBJ1-6	once	TRBD1	TGTGCCAGCAGCCGGACAGGGGCAAATTCACCCCTCCACTTT	CASSRTGANSPLHF
TRBV7-6	TRBJ2-5	.	TRBD1	TGTGCCAGCAGCACCCGACAGGGGCCCATGGGGGAGACCCAGTACTTC	CASSTRQGPMGETQYF
TRBV13	TRBJ1-2	.	TRBD1	TGTGCCAGCAGCTTCCGACAGGGGGTGAGGACTAACTATGGCTACACCTTC	CASSFRQGVRTNYGYTF
TRBV6-5	TRBJ2-1	few	.	TGTGCCAGCAGTTACTCGGGCAGGGTCTACAATGAGCAGTTCTTC	CASSYSGRVYNEQFF